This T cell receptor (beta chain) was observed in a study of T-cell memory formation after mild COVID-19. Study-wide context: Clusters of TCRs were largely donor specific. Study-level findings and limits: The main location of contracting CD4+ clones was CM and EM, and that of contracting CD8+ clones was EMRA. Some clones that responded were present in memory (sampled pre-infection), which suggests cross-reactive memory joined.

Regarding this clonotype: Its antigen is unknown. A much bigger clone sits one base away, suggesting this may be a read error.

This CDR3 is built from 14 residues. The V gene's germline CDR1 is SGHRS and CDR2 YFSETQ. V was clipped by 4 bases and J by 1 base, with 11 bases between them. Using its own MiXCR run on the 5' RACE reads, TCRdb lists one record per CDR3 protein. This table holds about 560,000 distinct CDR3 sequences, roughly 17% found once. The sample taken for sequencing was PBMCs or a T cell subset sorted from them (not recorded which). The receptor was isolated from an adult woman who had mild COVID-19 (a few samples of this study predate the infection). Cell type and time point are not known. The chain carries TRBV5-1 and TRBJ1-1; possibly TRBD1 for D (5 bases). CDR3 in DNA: TGCGCCAGCAGCGGGGGACCGACGAACACTGAAGCTTTCTTT. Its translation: CASSGGPTNTEAFF.